The 30 T cell receptor beta chains below were found in one sample sequenced in a study of T cells after yellow fever vaccination. Using its own MiXCR run on the 5' RACE reads, TCRdb lists one record per CDR3 protein. Of roughly 300,000 distinct CDR3 sequences listed, 8.1% were seen once; the top ten hold around 17%. The source material was PBMCs, sampled more than 35 days after the first yellow fever vaccination. The receptors were gathered from a man younger than 35 who received the YFV17D yellow fever vaccine.

The chain joins TRBV23-1 to TRBJ1-1, with a tentative D call TRBD1 (5 bases). TRBV23-1 is flagged as an ORF with uncertain function. Trimming removed 4 bases from V and 7 bases from J, with 22 bases in between. The CDR3 extends over 16 amino acids. The CDR3 nucleotides are TGCGCCAGCAGTCCCCTCCCTTGGGGCCAACAGAATGAAGCTTTCTTT. This encodes CASSPLPWGQQNEAFF.

This clonotype showed up just a few times. The V and J genes are TRBV12-3 or TRBV12-4 and TRBJ2-3; possible D gene TRBD1, 5 bases. The germline V and J ends were trimmed by 1 base and 6 bases, with 8 bases remaining between them. This CDR3 is built from 13 residues. CDR3 coding DNA: TGTGCCAGCAGTTTAGGGGGCCAGGATACGCAGTATTTT. Its translation: CASSLGGQDTQYF.

At least ten counts were recorded for this clonotype. V is TRBV20-1 and J is TRBJ2-3; D is ambiguous. Trimming shortened V by 2 bases and J by 1 base, and 10 bases separated the two germline ends. Germline V gives CDR1 DFQATT, CDR2 SNEGSKA (reference sequence). This CDR3 is 14 amino acids long. CDR3: CSARRQSGTDTQYF. The CDR3 nucleotides are TGCAGTGCTAGACGGCAGTCTGGCACAGATACGCAGTATTTT.

The gene calls are TRBV11-2 and TRBJ1-1; D perhaps matches TRBD1 (6 bases). Trimming cost V 5 bases and J 5 bases, with 18 bases left between them. Per the germline V gene, CDR1 is SGHAT and CDR2 is FQNNGV. This CDR3 is 15 amino acids long. CDR3 in DNA: TGTGCCAGCAGCCCGATTCGGGGGCGCGGGACTGAAGCTTTCTTT. This encodes CASSPIRGRGTEAFF.

The chain recombines TRBV5-4 with TRBJ2-5; 9 bases align to TRBD1. Germline trimming cut 5 bases from V and 4 bases from J; bases unmatched to any gene: 6. The length of the CDR3 is 14 residues. The V gene's germline CDR1 is SGHNT and CDR2 YYREEE (reference sequence). CDR3 bases: TGTGCCAGCAGGCCGGGACAGGGAGGAGAGACCCAGTACTTC. It translates to CASRPGQGGETQYF. The variable domain in full, with the rest retrieved from reference TRBV5-4 and TRBJ2-5, is ETGVTQSPTHLIKTRGQQVTLRCSSQSGHNTVSWYQQALGQGPQFIFQYYREEENGRGNFPPRFSGLQFPNYSSELNVNALELDDSALYLCASRPGQGGETQYFGPGTRLLVL.

This chain links TRBV12-3 or TRBV12-4 with TRBJ2-5; TRBD2 matches 8 bases. Trimming took 3 bases from V and 5 from J; bases not matched to a gene: 8. This CDR3 spans 15 amino acids. CDR3 loop: CASSLASGLAETQYF. The DNA of the CDR3 is TGTGCCAGCAGTTTGGCTAGCGGGCTGGCGGAGACCCAGTACTTC.

This clonotype was counted only a few times. The chain carries TRBV15 and TRBJ2-1, with TRBD1 identical over 10 bases. Germline values: CDR1 LNHNV, CDR2 YYDKDF (reference sequence). This CDR3 is 15 amino acids long. The junction had 6 bases not matched to a gene; V was cut back by 1 base and J by 9 bases. The CDR3 loop reads CATSRVGTGVTEQFF. CDR3 coding DNA: TGTGCCACCAGCAGAGTGGGGACAGGGGTAACTGAGCAGTTCTTC.

This chain joins TRBV20-1 and TRBJ2-7; TRBD1 matches at 8 bases. CDR1 is DFQATT and CDR2 is SNEGSKA in the germline V gene (reference sequence). CDR3 length equals 15 residues. V lost 6 bases to trimming and J lost 4 bases; unmatched junction nucleotides: 14. This CDR3 is CSATNAGTGSYEQYV. As DNA, the CDR3 is TGCAGTGCCACTAATGCCGGGACAGGTTCGTACGAGCAGTACGTC.

The J gene is TRBJ2-7, the V gene TRBV6-1; 9 bases line up with TRBD1. Germline values: CDR1 MNHNS, CDR2 SASEGT. CDR3 length: 16 residues. Trimming cost V 6 bases and J 3 bases; bases outside gene matches: 12. The DNA for the CDR3 is TGTGCCAGCAGGGGGGCAAGTGGACAGGGGATCTACGAGCAGTACTTC. Protein product: CASRGASGQGIYEQYF.

Only a few counts were recorded for this clonotype. This sequence joins TRBV4-2 and TRBJ2-3; D is uncertain. The germline V gene encodes CDR1 LGHNA and CDR2 YNFKEQ. The CDR3 consists of 15 residues. Trimming removed 1 base at V and 1 base at J, with 9 bases between. The CDR3 DNA follows: TGTGCCAGCAGCCAAGGAACCCAACGCACAGATACGCAGTATTTT. Protein sequence: CASSQGTQRTDTQYF.

This clonotype has only a few counts. This chain links TRBV11-2 with TRBJ2-1; weak D call: TRBD1 (7 bases). This CDR3 comprises 17 residues. CDR1 and CDR2 (germline): SGHAT, FQNNGV. V lost 6 bases and J lost 3, with 21 bases in between. The CDR3 nucleotides are TGTGCCAGCAGATCCCCGAGGGGGCGGGGAAACTACAATGAGCAGTTCTTC. Amino acids: CASRSPRGRGNYNEQFF.

This clonotype was picked up a small number of times. The V gene is TRBV14, the J gene TRBJ2-5; 8 nucleotides line up with TRBD2. The CDR3 runs 16 residues. Germline CDR1 is SGHDN and CDR2 is FVKESK. Trimming at V came to 4 bases and at J to 5 bases, leaving 12 bases not matched to a gene. CDR3 residues: CASSRLRSGVFETQYF. CDR3 nucleotide sequence: TGTGCCAGCAGCCGCCTCCGTAGCGGGGTTTTTGAGACCCAGTACTTC. Using reference TRBV14 and TRBJ2-5 for the parts outside the CDR3, the full variable domain is EAGVTQFPSHSVIEKGQTVTLRCDPISGHDNLYWYRRVMGKEIKFLLHFVKESKQDESGMPNNRFLAERTGGTYSTLKVQPAELEDSGVYFCASSRLRSGVFETQYFGPGTRLLVL.

The rearrangement joins TRBV5-5 to TRBJ1-1; D not resolved. This CDR3 region has 15 residues. V lost 0 bases and J 1 base, leaving 10 bases between the germline ends. Germline V CDR1 and CDR2: SGHKS, YYEKEE (reference sequence). The CDR3 nucleotides are TGTGCCAGCAGCTTGGTGGGGTCATGGAACACTGAAGCTTTCTTT. Translated, it gives CASSLVGSWNTEAFF.

This clonotype came up a few times. The genes are TRBV6-5 and TRBJ2-1; possibly TRBD1 for D (5 bases). Trimming cost V 0 bases and J 7 bases, with 19 bases left between them. CDR3 length equals 17 residues. Germline V CDR1 and CDR2: MNHEY, SVGAGI. This CDR3 reads CASSYSVRASRLNEQFF. CDR3 DNA: TGTGCCAGCAGTTACTCCGTCAGGGCCAGCCGGCTTAATGAGCAGTTCTTC.

As concerns this clonotype: Relative to the germline gene, one junction end is altered; a read error may explain this. The rearrangement joins TRBV7-3 to TRBJ2-5; D may be TRBD1 or TRBD2 (5 bases each). Germline V gene sequence: CDR1 SGHTA, CDR2 FQGTGA. This CDR3 spans 13 amino acids. The CDR3 nucleotides read TGTGCCAGCAGCTTGACTGGGTTAGGGACCAAGTACTTC. Protein: CASSLTGLGTKYF.

The chain recombines TRBV6-5 with TRBJ1-4; TRBD1 aligns across 9 bases. The CDR3 is 17 amino acids. The V segment lost 4 bases and the J segment 4 bases; nucleotides outside the gene matches: 10. Germline V gene lookup returns CDR1 MNHEY and CDR2 SVGAGI. In DNA form, the CDR3 reads TGTGCCAGCAGTTCAACGAAACAGGGGGCTGGTAATGAAAAACTGTTTTTT. Residues: CASSSTKQGAGNEKLFF.

This clonotype was detected only a few times. The J gene is TRBJ1-4, the V gene TRBV27, with D maybe TRBD1 (6 bases). Per the germline V gene, CDR1 is MNHEY and CDR2 is SMNVEV (reference sequence). The CDR3 is made up of 17 amino acids. Deletions cut 6 bases from V and 6 bases from J, with 23 bases between. The CDR3 coding sequence is TGTGCCAGCAGCCCAAAGGCGCGGGGGGGCAGGGATGAAAAACTGTTTTTT. It encodes CASSPKARGGRDEKLFF.

The sample holds many counts of this clonotype. J is TRBJ1-1 and V is TRBV5-1; 10 positions agree with TRBD1. V lost 6 bases to trimming and J lost 0 bases; unmatched junction nucleotides: 8. Germline-derived CDR1 and CDR2 are SGHRS and YFSETQ. The CDR3 spans 16 residues. The CDR3 nucleotides read TGCGCCAGCATGGAACTGACAGGGGGCGTGAACACTGAAGCTTTCTTT. Protein product: CASMELTGGVNTEAFF.

This clonotype was seen more than once but under ten times. The V call is TRBV6-2 or TRBV6-3, the J call TRBJ2-3, with TRBD2 as a possible D gene (6 bases). V shed 5 bases and J shed 2 bases, with 11 bases lying between them. CDR3 length equals 14 residues. Germline CDR1 is MNHEY and CDR2 is SVGEGT. CDR3 amino acids: CASSDPDYTDTQYF. Here the CDR3 DNA reads TGTGCCAGCAGTGACCCGGACTACACAGATACGCAGTATTTT.

The gene calls are TRBV4-1 and TRBJ2-1, with D possibly being TRBD1 (6 bases). V lost 2 bases, J lost 7 bases, and 12 bases lay in between. The CDR3 has 14 amino acids. Germline V lookup: CDR1 MGHRA, CDR2 YSYEKL. CDR3 region: CASSQWQGLNEQFF. The CDR3 DNA is TGCGCCAGCAGCCAATGGCAGGGGCTGAATGAGCAGTTCTTC.

This clonotype has only a few counts. The rearrangement uses TRBV2 and TRBJ2-2; no clear D gene. The CDR3 totals 11 residues. V lost 5 bases to trimming and J lost 8 bases, with 6 bases between them. Looked up from germline, CDR1 is SNHLY and CDR2 is FYNNEI. DNA for the CDR3: TGTGCCAGCAGTTATCAGGGGGAGCTGTTTTTT. Translated, it gives CASSYQGELFF.

This clonotype has a handful of counts. The chain couples TRBV20-1 to TRBJ1-2; TRBD1 is a possible D gene (6 bases). In germline, CDR1 is DFQATT, CDR2 SNEGSKA (reference sequence). V was shortened by 6 bases and J by 6 bases, with 17 bases between the two germline ends. This CDR3 spans 13 amino acids. The CDR3 DNA reads TGCAGTGCGCGTCTCCAGGGGTCAGATGGCTACACCTTC. It encodes CSARLQGSDGYTF.

The chain carries TRBV7-2 and TRBJ2-7, with a tentative D call TRBD2 (5 bases). V was clipped by 1 base and J by 5 bases, with 12 bases between them. CDR1 is SGHTA, CDR2 FQGNSA, per germline. This CDR3 has 14 residues. This CDR3 is CASSLVGIRNEQYF. The CDR3 DNA sequence: TGTGCCAGCAGCTTAGTCGGGATTCGCAACGAGCAGTACTTC.

The chain combines TRBV6-2 or TRBV6-3 with TRBJ1-2; no clear D. Deletions cut 7 bases from V and 4 bases from J, with 25 bases between. The CDR3 consists of 17 residues. Germline V lookup: CDR1 MNHEY, CDR2 SVGEGT. The CDR3 protein is CASTRPKNRNFPYGYTF. As DNA, the CDR3 is TGTGCCAGCACTCGTCCAAAGAACCGGAATTTTCCCTATGGCTACACCTTC.

This chain links TRBV5-1 with TRBJ1-6, with D possibly TRBD1 on 5 matching bases. Germline V lookup: CDR1 SGHRS, CDR2 YFSETQ. V was shortened by 0 bases and J by 8 bases, with 15 bases between the two germline ends. There are 16 residues in the CDR3. The CDR3 coding sequence is TGCGCCAGCAGCTTGGCCGGGACTGGCGCGGATTCACCCCTCCACTTT. This translates into CASSLAGTGADSPLHF.

The chain uses TRBV7-9 and TRBJ2-5; 12 nucleotides align to TRBD2. Germline assignment: CDR1 SEHNR and CDR2 FQNEAQ (reference sequence). This CDR3 contains 16 residues. The V segment lost 5 bases and the J segment 2 bases; nucleotides outside the gene matches: 6. In nucleotides, the CDR3 is TGTGCCAGCAGCCTAACTAGCGGGGGGCGACAAGAGACCCAGTACTTC. It specifies CASSLTSGGRQETQYF.

The V gene is TRBV12-3 or TRBV12-4, the J gene TRBJ1-1; D unclear. The CDR3 covers 14 residues. Trimming removed 5 bases from V and 4 bases from J, with 14 bases in between. The CDR3 spells CASSVGPAGTEAFF. CDR3 DNA sequence: TGTGCCAGCAGTGTGGGCCCCGCGGGCACTGAAGCTTTCTTT.

This clonotype turned up a few times. The chain links TRBV20-1 to TRBJ2-6; maybe TRBD1 (5 bases). The CDR3 covers 14 residues. Trimming left V 4 bases short and J 0 bases short, with 7 bases between. Looked up from germline, CDR1 is DFQATT and CDR2 is SNEGSKA (reference sequence). CDR3 in DNA: TGCAGTGCTATCAGGGACTCTGGGGCCAACGTCCTGACTTTC. It encodes CSAIRDSGANVLTF.

V usage is TRBV5-5 and J usage is TRBJ2-3, with D possibly called TRBD1 or TRBD2 (5 bases each). The CDR3 runs to 13 residues. Trimming pared 3 bases from V and 5 bases from J, leaving 10 bases between. CDR1 and CDR2 (germline): SGHKS, YYEKEE (reference sequence). CDR3 coding DNA: TGTGCCAGCAGCTCAGAGAGGGGAGATACGCAGTATTTT. It translates to CASSSERGDTQYF. Variable domain in full (rest from reference TRBV5-5 and TRBJ2-3): DAGVTQSPTHLIKTRGQQVTLRCSPISGHKSVSWYQQVLGQGPQFIFQYYEKEERGRGNFPDRFSARQFPNYSSELNVNALLLGDSALYLCASSSERGDTQYFGPGTRLTVL.

This clonotype was found a few times. V gene TRBV5-6 combines with J gene TRBJ1-1, with 7 positions matching TRBD1. The CDR3 is 16 residues long. Trimming cost V 0 bases and J 2 bases; bases outside gene matches: 7. Germline CDR1 is SGHDT and CDR2 is YYEEEE. The CDR3 DNA reads as TGTGCCAGCAGCTTGGTGCCGACAGGGTATAACACTGAAGCTTTCTTT. Its translation: CASSLVPTGYNTEAFF. Using reference TRBV5-6 and TRBJ1-1 for the parts outside the CDR3, the full variable domain is DAGVTQSPTHLIKTRGQQVTLRCSPKSGHDTVSWYQQALGQGPQFIFQYYEEEERQRGNFPDRFSGHQFPNYSSELNVNALLLGDSALYLCASSLVPTGYNTEAFFGQGTRLTVV.